This TCR beta chain was recovered during a study of cytomegalovirus exposure and HLA in healthy donors. Study-wide results and caveats: Reportedly, TCR beta sequences accurately predicted HLA-A and HLA-B alleles in most subjects. An analysis done earlier found most TCR beta V segments productive about 87% or about 30% of the time. Reportedly, fewer N-insertions than the approximately 610-donor mean appeared in an Asian-associated ancestry cluster in a later analysis.

CDR3 size: 15 residues. V gave up 5 bases and J gave up 2 bases; unmatched junction bases: 8. Germline V gene sequence: CDR1 SEHNR, CDR2 FQNEAQ (reference sequence). Donors were ostensibly healthy at sampling, although undocumented immune exposures were probable. PCR employed 60 Vbeta and 13 Jbeta primers. Profiling relied on immunoSEQ multiplex PCR, and the TCRdb table lists in-frame clones only, not all of them. The sample includes 120,000 to 150,000 clones, around 80% of them seen just once. A remark on this clone: Antigen: not known.

The TCR originated in a man aged 40-49 years in good health and CMV-seronegative. The sample taken for sequencing was PBMCs. V is TRBV7-9 and J is TRBJ2-5; 7 bases map to TRBD1. The CDR3, as DNA: TGTGCCAGCAGCCCCAGGGACAGACTTCAAGAGACCCAGTACTTC. It translates to CASSPRDRLQETQYF.